The entry below gives a single T cell receptor beta chain sequence along with its context. The antigen is undetermined. Measured with immunoSEQ multiplex PCR; TCRdb has only the in-frame clones, and not every one. The sample holds 250,000 to 400,000 clones, roughly 86% seen once. These data are taken from a study of cytomegalovirus exposure and HLA in healthy donors. Points from the study as a whole: In vitro testing confirmed a few CMV-associated chains as specific for CMV antigens. The tendency of first-cohort TCR clusters to co-occur in the 120 or so validation repertoires emerged from a later analysis.

CDR1 SGHTA and CDR2 FQGNSA come from the germline V gene. CDR3 size: 17 residues. V was shortened by 4 bases and J by 5 bases, with 23 bases between the two germline ends. This chain connects TRBV7-2 to TRBJ1-2; D possibly corresponds to TRBD1 (5 bases). Sample: PBMCs. The clonotype was recovered from a man in his thirties or forties in good health and CMV-seronegative. The CDR3 loop reads CASSWGGGDLGLYGYTF. The CDR3, as DNA: TGTGCCAGCAGCTGGGGGGGTGGTGACCTGGGGTTATATGGCTACACCTTC.